This T cell receptor beta chain was profiled in a study of glioma-infiltrating T cells. General study points: Non-neoplastic patients had below-expected tissue-blood divergence, while all gliomas exceeded expectation.

This clonotype was counted at least ten times. Its specificity is not known. The iRepertoire nested amplicon-rescue multiplex PCR amplified TCR alpha and beta CDR3s from RNA. Input was 100-400 ng of tissue mRNA or PBMC total RNA. TCRdb passed the multiplex PCR reads through MiXCR, listing each CDR3 protein once. The table includes around 100,000 distinct CDR3 sequences, about 30% detected once. The sample taken for sequencing was glioma tissue, nonneoplastic brain tissue, or PBMCs (not recorded which). The clonotype originates from a human donor with low-grade glioma or glioblastoma, undergoing nonglioma brain surgery, or in good health (not recorded which).

CDR3 sequence (DNA): TGTGCCAGCAGTCCCGGGACAGCTAACTATGGCTACACCTTC. Its translation: CASSPGTANYGYTF. This sequence joins TRBV28 and TRBJ1-2; 7 nucleotides line up with TRBD1. The germline CDR1 and CDR2 sequences are MDHEN and SYDVKM. V was clipped by 5 bases and J by 0 bases; unmatched bases: 3. The CDR3 sequence is 14 residues long.